This record concerns one T cell receptor (beta chain) sequence. Noted treatment: 19 received Ad26.COV2.S at low or high dose, single or two shots; about five received placebo; per-sample allocation not given. Sampling was performed 63 days after the first vaccine or placebo injection. Sequenced by immunoSEQ multiplex PCR; TCRdb stores in-frame clones only, minus some. This sample carries about 350,000 clones, roughly 81% of them seen once, and the ten largest clones take 3% to 4%. The sample is drawn from a study of Ad26.COV2.S vaccination and SARS-CoV-2 variants. The sequences come from peripheral blood, collected in a trial of Ad26.COV2.S vaccine versus placebo. This sequence was found in a person between 18 and 65 years old who received the Ad26.COV2.S COVID-19 vaccine or a placebo.

Written as DNA, the CDR3 is TGTGCCAGTAGTAACCAGGGGTACGAGCAGTACTTC. Translated, it gives CASSNQGYEQYF. This rearrangement joins TRBV19 to TRBJ2-7, with D perhaps matching TRBD1 (6 bases). The CDR3 consists of 12 residues. V dropped 4 bases and J dropped 4 bases, with 8 bases sitting between them. The V gene's germline CDR1 is LNHDA and CDR2 SQIVND (reference sequence).